Following are 15 T cell receptor beta chains from one sample sequenced in a study of blood T cell repertoires in COVID-19. TCRdb's table, derived via immunoSEQ multiplex PCR, lists solely in-frame clones and lacks some. The table includes about 75,000 clones, 74% detected once. Sequences were obtained from peripheral blood. The source of these receptors is a human donor with acute or convalescent COVID-19. The donor label of this sample is uncertain.

The CDR3 region has the DNA TGCAGTGCTAGTGTTCTAGCCAAAAACATTCAGTACTTC. Protein: CSASVLAKNIQYF. The chain has TRBV20-1 and TRBJ2-4; the D is unclear. This CDR3 is built from 13 residues. Germline CDR1 reads DFQATT; CDR2 reads SNEGSKA (reference sequence). Trimming shortened V by 3 bases and J by 0 bases, and 6 bases separated the two germline ends.

J is TRBJ1-1 and V is TRBV3-1 (or the pseudogene TRBV3-2); D is undetermined. The V gene's germline CDR1 is LGHDT and CDR2 YNNKEL (reference sequence). The CDR3 spans 14 residues. The ends were cut back, 2 bases at V and 5 bases at J, with 12 bases in the middle. The CDR3 reads CASSQSTLATEAFF. DNA of the CDR3: TGTGCCAGCAGCCAATCGACGCTAGCTACTGAAGCTTTCTTT.

In this sample, this clone turned up a few times. The chain joins TRBV5-4 to TRBJ1-2; TRBD1 matches at 8 bases. CDR3 length: 14 residues. The J segment lost 6 bases and the V segment lost 1 base, leaving 5 bases of the junction unmatched. Germline V gene sequence: CDR1 SGHNT, CDR2 YYREEE (reference sequence). The CDR3 sequence: CASSLITDRDGYTF. The CDR3 region has the DNA TGTGCCAGCAGCTTGATCACGGACAGGGATGGCTACACCTTC.

The J gene is TRBJ2-7, the V gene TRBV7-9; the D gene is possibly TRBD2 (6 bases). CDR1 SEHNR and CDR2 FQNEAQ come from the germline V gene (reference sequence). V was clipped by 3 bases and J by 5 bases, with 20 bases between them. The CDR3 has 16 residues. The CDR3 is CASSLDRRREWNEQYF. The CDR3 DNA sequence: TGTGCCAGCAGCTTGGATCGTAGGAGGGAGTGGAACGAGCAGTACTTC.

V gene TRBV6-2 or TRBV6-3 combines with J gene TRBJ2-1; TRBD2 matches at 8 bases. The germline gives CDR1 MNHEY, CDR2 SVGEGT. V lost 2 bases and J lost 7; bases outside the gene matches: 7. This CDR3 spans 15 amino acids. This CDR3 reads CASSYPSGSLNEQFF. Written as DNA, the CDR3 is TGTGCCAGCAGTTACCCCAGCGGGAGTTTAAATGAGCAGTTCTTC.

This chain connects TRBV6-2 or TRBV6-3 to TRBJ1-1; D is uncertain. CDR3 size: 14 residues. V was trimmed by 2 bases and J by 2 bases, leaving 9 bases between them. CDR1 is MNHEY and CDR2 is SVGEGT in the germline V gene. Here the CDR3 DNA reads TGTGCCAGCAGTTACGGGCAGCCTAACACTGAAGCTTTCTTT. Translated, it gives CASSYGQPNTEAFF.

The chain uses TRBV5-5 and TRBJ2-2; 7 nucleotides line up with TRBD2. The CDR3 is 14 amino acids. Per germline, CDR1 SGHKS and CDR2 YYEKEE (reference sequence). V shed 4 bases, J shed 6 bases, and the junction held 6 bases outside the gene matches. In DNA form, the CDR3 reads TGTGCCAGCAGCCGACTAGCCGTTTCCGGGGAGCTGTTTTTT. It is translated as CASSRLAVSGELFF.

CDR3 in DNA: TGTGCCAGCAGCTCCTGGAGGGCCCTGAACACTGAAGCTTTCTTT. Residues: CASSSWRALNTEAFF. The J gene is TRBJ1-1, the V gene TRBV7-9, with unresolved D. Per germline, CDR1 SEHNR and CDR2 FQNEAQ (reference sequence). Deletions cut 4 bases from V and 0 bases from J, with 12 bases between. The CDR3 covers 15 residues. Variable domain in full (rest from reference TRBV7-9 and TRBJ1-1): DTGVSQNPRHKITKRGQNVTFRCDPISEHNRLYWYRQTLGQGPEFLTYFQNEAQLEKSRLLSDRFSAERPKGSFSTLEIQRTEQGDSAMYLCASSSWRALNTEAFFGQGTRLTVV.

This clone has only one observation. This rearrangement joins TRBV28 to TRBJ2-1, with 8 nucleotides matching TRBD1. V was clipped by 6 bases and J by 8 bases; unmatched bases: 6. Per germline, CDR1 MDHEN and CDR2 SYDVKM. The CDR3 totals 13 residues. The CDR3 loop reads CASRRTGLDEQFF. CDR3 in DNA: TGTGCCAGCAGGAGGACAGGGTTGGATGAGCAGTTCTTC.

The genes are TRBV12-3 or TRBV12-4 and TRBJ2-1, with TRBD2 matching 7 bases. After removal of 7 bases from V and 11 bases from J, the junction contained 11 bases not matched to a gene. The CDR3 totals 13 residues. The CDR3 DNA reads TGTGCCAGCACCCCGTGGGGGACTACTCAGCAGTTCTTC. As protein: CASTPWGTTQQFF.

This clone was recorded only once. The genes are TRBV14 and TRBJ2-2; D might be TRBD1 (6 bases). The V end was cut by 4 bases, the J end by 1 base, with 10 bases between. Germline V gene sequence: CDR1 SGHDN, CDR2 FVKESK. There are 15 residues in the CDR3. CDR3 amino acids: CASSPTGLNTGELFF. In nucleotides, the CDR3 is TGTGCCAGCAGCCCGACAGGACTGAACACCGGGGAGCTGTTTTTT.

This chain links TRBV30 with TRBJ1-1, with D unresolved. The CDR3 runs to 15 residues. Germline values: CDR1 GTSNPN, CDR2 SVGIG (reference sequence). V lost 3 bases and J lost 3, with 17 bases in between. The CDR3 sequence: CAWSDAFPADTEAFF. The DNA of the CDR3 is TGTGCCTGGAGCGACGCCTTTCCGGCGGACACTGAAGCTTTCTTT.

CDR3 amino acids: CASRGLAGNQPQHF. CDR3 nucleotides: TGTGCCAGCAGGGGGCTCGCGGGCAATCAGCCCCAGCATTTT. The chain combines TRBV2 with TRBJ1-5; TRBD1 is a possible D gene (5 bases). Germline CDR1 SNHLY, CDR2 FYNNEI. V lost 6 bases and J lost 2, with 11 bases in between. The CDR3 is made up of 14 amino acids.

The J gene is TRBJ1-6, the V gene TRBV5-5; D not resolved. The CDR3 loop spans 16 amino acids. Germline values: CDR1 SGHKS, CDR2 YYEKEE (reference sequence). V dropped 5 bases and J dropped 0 bases, with 12 bases sitting between them. The CDR3: CASRPDPSSYNSPLHF. Written as DNA, the CDR3 is TGTGCCAGCAGACCAGACCCTAGCTCCTATAATTCACCCCTCCACTTT. Looking up the rest from reference TRBV5-5 and TRBJ1-6 gives the full variable domain: DAGVTQSPTHLIKTRGQQVTLRCSPISGHKSVSWYQQVLGQGPQFIFQYYEKEERGRGNFPDRFSARQFPNYSSELNVNALLLGDSALYLCASRPDPSSYNSPLHFGNGTRLTVT.

V and J are TRBV20-1 and TRBJ2-5; D is perhaps TRBD2 (5 bases). The CDR3 totals 11 residues. Trimming took off 1 base at V and 6 bases at J, with 6 bases between the two ends. CDR1 and CDR2 from the germline V gene are DFQATT and SNEGSKA (reference sequence). Written as DNA, the CDR3 is TGCAGTGCTAGAGTCGGGAAGACCCAGTACTTC. It yields the protein CSARVGKTQYF.